The 30 T cell receptor beta chains below come from one sample, sequenced in a study of post-analysis software for immune sequencing data. These receptors have no known antigen. Findings and limits, study-wide: When patients were compared with controls, 4 or 5 TRBV segments were more frequent, TRBV5-6, TRBV5-1 and TRBV20-1 among them.

The TCR beta cDNA libraries carried unique molecular identifiers. TCRdb used MiXCR to reprocess the PCR reads, holding one entry per CDR3 protein. The sample lists 750,000 to 950,000 distinct CDR3 sequences, about 53% seen once, with about 4.8% in the top ten. Sequenced material: blood. The receptor set was obtained from a girl between 10 and 17 years old with multiple sclerosis.

This clonotype was seen a few times. The rearrangement links TRBV6-2 or TRBV6-3 to TRBJ2-3; a possible D gene is TRBD2 (6 bases). This CDR3 is 11 amino acids long. Germline V gene sequence: CDR1 MNHEY, CDR2 SVGEGT. Trimming removed 8 bases at V and 9 bases at J, with 12 bases between. The DNA of the CDR3 is TGTGCCAGCGCATTCGGGGGAACGCAGTATTTT. Amino acids: CASAFGGTQYF.

This clonotype was seen more than once but under ten times. Here the CDR3 DNA reads TGCAGTGCTAGAGTTGGGACAGGGAGGGGAGAGACCCAGTACTTC. This gives the protein CSARVGTGRGETQYF. The V and J genes are TRBV20-1 and TRBJ2-5, with 9 bases lining up with TRBD1. The trim removed 1 base at V and 4 bases at J, leaving 7 bases unmatched. This CDR3 region has 15 residues. From germline, CDR1 is DFQATT and CDR2 SNEGSKA (reference sequence).

This clonotype was detected a few times. The chain combines TRBV20-1 with TRBJ2-5; 15 positions match TRBD2. The CDR3 spans 15 residues. CDR1 is DFQATT, CDR2 SNEGSKA, per germline (reference sequence). Trimming took 6 bases from V and 4 from J; bases not matched to a gene: 6. This CDR3 is CSAGLAGGQRETQYF. The DNA for the CDR3 is TGCAGTGCCGGACTAGCGGGGGGGCAAAGAGAGACCCAGTACTTC.

The chain has TRBV15 and TRBJ2-7, with 8 positions matching TRBD1. The germline V gene has CDR1 LNHNV and CDR2 YYDKDF (reference sequence). Trimming took 0 bases from V and 4 from J; bases not matched to a gene: 17. The CDR3 has 19 amino acids. Here the CDR3 reads CATSRDMAGGARGLYEQYF. The CDR3 bases are TGTGCCACCAGCAGAGATATGGCAGGGGGCGCAAGGGGCTTATACGAGCAGTACTTC.

The V gene is TRBV10-3, the J gene TRBJ2-1; the D call may be TRBD1 or TRBD2 (5 bases each). Germline CDR1 reads ENHRY; CDR2 reads SYGVKD. The CDR3 is 13 residues long. Trimming removed 10 bases from V and 5 bases from J, with 15 bases in between. CDR3 amino acids: CATHSGANNEQFF. The CDR3 DNA sequence: TGTGCCACTCATTCCGGGGCTAACAATGAGCAGTTCTTC.

This clonotype occurred a few times. The chain is built from TRBV15 and TRBJ2-3, with 14 positions matching TRBD2. The CDR3 sequence is 16 residues long. J lost 5 bases, V lost 3 bases, and 4 bases had no gene match. CDR1 is LNHNV, CDR2 YYDKDF, per germline (reference sequence). CDR3 nucleotide sequence: TGTGCCACCAGCAGGCGACTAGCGGGAGGGCAAGATACGCAGTATTTT. Amino acid sequence: CATSRRLAGGQDTQYF.

V and J are TRBV6-5 and TRBJ2-5; 14 bases are a match to TRBD2. CDR1 is MNHEY and CDR2 is SVGAGI in the germline V gene. The CDR3 contains 18 residues. V lost 2 bases to trimming and J lost 5 bases; unmatched junction nucleotides: 10. In DNA form, the CDR3 reads TGTGCCAGCAGTTACACTGGACTAGCGGGGGGAATCAGGGAGACCCAGTACTTC. Its protein product is CASSYTGLAGGIRETQYF.

The rearrangement links TRBV7-9 to TRBJ1-5; no reliable D call. Trimming took off 4 bases at V and 5 bases at J, with 6 bases between the two ends. Germline CDR1 and CDR2: SEHNR and FQNEAQ (reference sequence). The CDR3 covers 12 residues. CDR3 DNA: TGTGCCAGCAGCTCACCGGATCAGCCCCAGCATTTT. Its protein is CASSSPDQPQHF.

The chain recombines TRBV5-1 with TRBJ2-7; 7 bases match TRBD1. J gave up 6 bases and V 0 bases, and 6 bases lay outside the gene matches. The CDR3 runs to 14 residues. Germline assignment: CDR1 SGHRS and CDR2 YFSETQ. CDR3 DNA sequence: TGCGCCAGCAGCTTGGACGGACAGGTGGGCGAGCAGTACTTC. Its protein is CASSLDGQVGEQYF.

This sequence joins TRBV20-1 and TRBJ2-1; 8 bases agree with TRBD2. Germline values: CDR1 DFQATT, CDR2 SNEGSKA (reference sequence). This CDR3 is built from 15 residues. The trim removed 3 bases at V and 3 bases at J, leaving 7 bases unmatched. CDR3 sequence reads: CSARFTSGLYNEQFF. CDR3 DNA: TGCAGTGCTAGGTTTACTAGCGGCCTCTACAATGAGCAGTTCTTC.

Remarks on this clonotype: The CDR3 does not end in the conserved phenylalanine or tryptophan, so this is likely a read error. The genes are TRBV29-1 and TRBJ2-6; the D gene is possibly TRBD2 (6 bases). The CDR3 is 17 amino acids. Trimming removed 7 bases at V and 1 base at J, with 20 bases between. Germline CDR1 and CDR2: SQVTM and ANQGSEA. CDR3 in DNA: TGCAGCGCCGGAGGGCGCAGGGAGAAGTCTGGGGCCAACGTCCTGACTTGC. It encodes CSAGGRREKSGANVLTC.

This clonotype was observed a few times. At one end, the junction sequence differs from germline, possibly due to a read error. The rearrangement uses TRBV29-1 and TRBJ2-7; 8 bases fit TRBD2. CDR1 is SQVTM, CDR2 ANQGSEA, per germline. The CDR3 sequence is 13 residues long. CDR3 in DNA: TGCAGCGTCGAAGCGGGAGACTCCTACGAGCAGTACTTC. Its translation is CSVEAGDSYEQYF.

In this sample, this clonotype turned up a few times. In nucleotides, the CDR3 is TGTGCCAGCAGTGAAGTCAAAAACATTCAGTACTTC. This codes for CASSEVKNIQYF. The rearrangement joins TRBV2 to TRBJ2-4, with unresolved D. The CDR3 length is 12 residues. Deletions cut 1 base from V and 3 bases from J, with 1 base between. Germline lookup yields CDR1 SNHLY and CDR2 FYNNEI.

The chain recombines TRBV20-1 with TRBJ2-7; TRBD1 matches at 8 bases. The CDR3 is 12 residues long. Germline values: CDR1 DFQATT, CDR2 SNEGSKA (reference sequence). The CDR3 DNA follows: TGCAGCGCTGGACAGGGTCCCTACGAGCAGTACTTC. The encoded protein is CSAGQGPYEQYF.

The V and J genes are TRBV20-1 and TRBJ2-1, with TRBD1 matching over 8 bases. The DNA end lines up better with TRBJ2-7; the J call may be wrong. Germline assignment: CDR1 DFQATT and CDR2 SNEGSKA (reference sequence). CDR3 length equals 18 residues. The CDR3 DNA reads as TGCAGTGCTGGGGCCCGTCACTCCCGGGACAGGCAGTACAATGAGCAGTACTTC. It translates to CSAGARHSRDRQYNEQYF.

This clonotype was detected only a few times. The V call is TRBV9, the J call TRBJ2-7; 16 nucleotides agree with TRBD2. Germline V gene data show CDR1 as SGDLS and CDR2 as YYNGEE. V trimming: 3 bases; J trimming: 2 bases; junction bases outside the gene matches: 5. This CDR3 spans 17 amino acids. CDR3 in amino acids: CASSAGLAGGPTYEQYF. The DNA of the CDR3 is TGTGCCAGCAGCGCGGGACTAGCGGGGGGGCCCACCTACGAGCAGTACTTC.

Only a few counts were recorded for this clonotype. J is TRBJ2-1 and V is TRBV12-3 or TRBV12-4; the D gene is possibly TRBD1 (5 bases). The CDR3 sequence is 12 residues long. Trimming removed 4 bases at V and 7 bases at J, with 8 bases between. The CDR3 DNA sequence: TGTGCCAGCAGTTCCAGGGTTAATGAGCAGTTCTTC. This translates into CASSSRVNEQFF.

Comments on this clonotype: Mismatch with germline at one junction end may stem from a read error. The rearrangement uses TRBV7-7 and TRBJ2-5; D gene uncertain. The CDR3 is made up of 14 amino acids. Germline V gene sequence: CDR1 SSHAT, CDR2 FNYEAQ (reference sequence). In DNA form, the CDR3 reads TGTGCTAGCAGCTTAGAAGGCTGGGTGGGGACCCAGTACTTC. The encoded protein is CASSLEGWVGTQYF. Filled out from reference TRBV7-7 and TRBJ2-5, the complete variable domain reads GAGVSQSPRYKVTKRGQDVTLRCDPISSHATLYWYQQALGQGPEFLTYFNYEAQPDKSGLPSDRFSAERPEGSISTLTIQRTEQRDSAMYRCASSLEGWVGTQYFGPGTRLLVL.

V is TRBV12-3 or TRBV12-4 and J is TRBJ2-5; 15 nucleotides line up with TRBD2. This CDR3 spans 17 amino acids. The V gene end was trimmed by 5 bases and the J gene end by 2 bases; junction bases not matched to a gene: 6. The chain's CDR3 is CASSAGLAGGWQETQYF. CDR3 sequence (DNA): TGTGCCAGCAGTGCGGGACTAGCGGGGGGCTGGCAAGAGACCCAGTACTTC.

Written as DNA, the CDR3 is TGCAGTGCTACTAGACAGGGGTCGGTGGTGGGCCAAGAGACCCAGTACTTC. Translation gives CSATRQGSVVGQETQYF. V and J are TRBV20-1 and TRBJ2-5; 8 bases are shared with TRBD1. Germline CDR1 reads DFQATT; CDR2 reads SNEGSKA (reference sequence). Trimming took 4 bases from V and 1 from J; bases not matched to a gene: 14. The CDR3 sequence is 17 residues long.

This chain joins TRBV20-1 and TRBJ2-3; tentatively, D is TRBD1 (5 bases). V was shortened by 4 bases and J by 3 bases, with 14 bases between the two germline ends. The CDR3 sequence is 14 residues long. Germline V lookup: CDR1 DFQATT, CDR2 SNEGSKA (reference sequence). The CDR3 DNA reads as TGCAGTGCTAATACCAGGGTCGGGACAGATACGCAGTATTTT. This sequence encodes CSANTRVGTDTQYF.

The chain joins TRBV4-2 to TRBJ2-3, with 9 bases that match TRBD2. CDR1 is LGHNA and CDR2 is YNFKEQ in the germline V gene. J gave up 0 bases and V 4 bases, and 5 bases lay outside the gene matches. The length of the CDR3 is 16 residues. CDR3 in amino acids: CASSLRTSASTDTQYF. In DNA form, the CDR3 reads TGTGCCAGCAGCCTCCGGACTAGCGCCAGCACAGATACGCAGTATTTT.

This sequence joins TRBV6-6 and TRBJ2-1; 7 bases are a match to TRBD2. From germline, CDR1 is MNHNY and CDR2 SVGAGI (reference sequence). V trimming: 8 bases; J trimming: 5 bases; junction bases outside the gene matches: 9. The CDR3 loop spans 14 amino acids. This CDR3 is CASAGVSLDNEQFF. CDR3 DNA: TGTGCCAGCGCGGGGGTAAGCTTGGACAATGAGCAGTTCTTC.

This clonotype was observed a few times. This chain joins TRBV3-1 and TRBJ2-1; TRBD1 or TRBD2 may be the D gene (6 bases each). This CDR3 has 16 amino acids. The ends were cut back, 3 bases at V and 6 bases at J, with 18 bases in the middle. The V gene's germline CDR1 is LGHDT and CDR2 YNNKEL (reference sequence). Written as DNA, the CDR3 is TGTGCCAGCAGCCACAGGGGAGGAGGTAGTAGCAATGAGCAGTTCTTC. Its protein is CASSHRGGGSSNEQFF.

V gene TRBV2 combines with J gene TRBJ2-5; D is perhaps TRBD2 (7 bases). The CDR3 is 14 amino acids. Deletions cut 7 bases from V and 4 bases from J, with 16 bases between. Germline V gives CDR1 SNHLY, CDR2 FYNNEI. Here the CDR3 reads CASIGQGGGETQYF. CDR3 sequence (DNA): TGTGCCAGCATAGGGCAGGGAGGGGGAGAGACCCAGTACTTC.

The gene calls are TRBV18 and TRBJ1-5; a possible D gene is TRBD1 (6 bases). The V gene lost 6 bases and the J gene lost 8 bases, with 14 bases spanning the gap. The CDR3 consists of 13 residues. CDR1 and CDR2 (germline): KGHSH, LQKENI. The CDR3 coding sequence is TGTGCCAGCTCTTCGGGTGGGGGCAAGCCCCAGCATTTT. Amino acids: CASSSGGGKPQHF.

J is TRBJ1-1 and V is TRBV6-1, with a possible D match to TRBD1 (5 bases). Germline values: CDR1 MNHNS, CDR2 SASEGT. V lost 1 base and J lost 8, with 14 bases in between. The CDR3 loop spans 14 amino acids. The CDR3 DNA reads TGTGCCAGCAGTGAAGTAGGGGTAGGCACCGAAGCTTTCTTT. It codes for CASSEVGVGTEAFF.

The chain combines TRBV7-3 with TRBJ2-3, with TRBD2 matching 10 bases. This CDR3 region has 18 residues. Germline V gene sequence: CDR1 SGHTA, CDR2 FQGTGA. V trimming: 3 bases; J trimming: 0 bases; junction bases outside the gene matches: 9. Here the CDR3 DNA reads TGTGCCAGCAGCTTTCTCCCTACAGCGGGAGGGAGCACAGATACGCAGTATTTT. This gives the protein CASSFLPTAGGSTDTQYF.

This chain uses TRBV5-1 with TRBJ2-5; D may match TRBD1 or TRBD2 (5 bases each). The germline gives CDR1 SGHRS, CDR2 YFSETQ. V was cut by 4 bases and J by 6 bases, with 16 bases left in between. CDR3 length: 14 residues. The CDR3 loop reads CASSPGTEGKTQYF. As DNA, the CDR3 is TGCGCCAGCAGCCCGGGGACGGAAGGCAAGACCCAGTACTTC.

This rearrangement joins TRBV20-1 to TRBJ2-1, with 8 bases fitting TRBD2. After removal of 0 bases from V and 2 bases from J, the junction contained 3 bases not matched to a gene. Germline V gene data show CDR1 as DFQATT and CDR2 as SNEGSKA (reference sequence). This CDR3 contains 15 residues. CDR3 amino acids: CSARDLAGTYNEQFF. CDR3 bases: TGCAGTGCTAGAGACCTAGCGGGTACCTACAATGAGCAGTTCTTC.